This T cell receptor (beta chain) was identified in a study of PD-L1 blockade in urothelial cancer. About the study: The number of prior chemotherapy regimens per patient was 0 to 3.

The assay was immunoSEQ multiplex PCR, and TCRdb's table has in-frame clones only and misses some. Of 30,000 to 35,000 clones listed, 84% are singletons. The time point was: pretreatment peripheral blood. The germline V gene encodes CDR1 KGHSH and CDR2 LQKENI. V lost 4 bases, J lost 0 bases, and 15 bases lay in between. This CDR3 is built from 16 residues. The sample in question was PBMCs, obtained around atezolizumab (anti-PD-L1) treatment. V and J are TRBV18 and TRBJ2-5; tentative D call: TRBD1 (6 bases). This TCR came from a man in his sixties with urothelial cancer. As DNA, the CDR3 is TGTGCCAGCTCACTCTCTGGGGGCGCGGACCAAGAGACCCAGTACTTC. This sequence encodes CASSLSGGADQETQYF.